This section outlines one T cell receptor beta chain sequence together with its context. Its antigen is still unknown. The data derive from a study of siplizumab effects on memory and regulatory T cells. General study results and limits: It was never confirmed that proliferating Tregs from siplizumab cultures were suppressive. A major contribution to the alloresponse seemed to be made by naive T cells, which seemed more diverse than memory cells.

Each sample contributed approximately 96,000 TCR templates to the assay. Assay used: immunoSEQ multiplex PCR; TCRdb lists only in-frame clones, some missing. The sample lists fewer than 100,000 clones, over 90% occurring once. With 5 bases clipped from V and 7 bases from J, the junction kept 6 bases outside the gene matches. This CDR3 has 16 residues. The germline CDR1 and CDR2 sequences are MNHEY and SMNVEV (reference sequence). The genes are TRBV27 and TRBJ2-1, with TRBD2 matching over 15 bases. Source material: CD8+ T cells sorted from blood. This clonotype was obtained from a human donor in good health. The CDR3 nucleotides are TGTGCCAGCAGTGTCCCGGGACTAGCGGGGGGAAATGAGCAGTTCTTC. Translated, it gives CASSVPGLAGGNEQFF.